This T cell receptor (beta chain) is drawn from a study of response to subunit inactivated influenza vaccine. This clonotype was detected many times. Its matching antigen is unknown. One entry per CDR3 protein, called by TCRdb with MiXCR from the RT-PCR reads. The data show 500,000 to 600,000 distinct CDR3 sequences, with about 8% seen just once and 13% held by the top ten. Study-level findings and limits: The authors put forward the suggestion that each seasonal influenza vaccination may bring in only a limited number of new T cells.

Per the germline V gene, CDR1 is LNHNV and CDR2 is YYDKDF (reference sequence). V lost 0 bases and J lost 2, with 7 bases in between. The CDR3 runs to 14 residues. Sequenced here: PBMCs from blood, sampled around 25 months after vaccination. The J gene is TRBJ2-5, the V gene TRBV15; D is unclear. The receptor was derived from a man in his fifties or sixties who received an inactivated influenza vaccine. The CDR3 region is CATSRDVAQETQYF. The CDR3, as DNA: TGTGCCACCAGCAGAGATGTAGCTCAAGAGACCCAGTACTTC.